This is a list of T cell receptor beta chains from one sample in a study of pediatric ulcerative colitis. Sequencing used immunoSEQ multiplex PCR; TCRdb keeps in-frame clones, though not all of them. Of 37,000 or so clones in the sample, approximately 87% are singletons; the top ten hold 23%. The specimen sequenced was blood. The source of these receptors is a girl aged 10 to 17 with moderate ulcerative colitis. Both conserved end residues are part of each CDR3. A D gene is named only where the DNA matches it firmly. Not every row has a clone size; where given, it reads once, few, many or a size class.

J gene: TRBJ1-1; clone size: few; V gene: TRBV10-3; D gene: NA; CDR3 protein: CAISEQGDTEAFF; CDR3 DNA: TGTGCCATCAGTGAGCAGGGAGACACTGAAGCTTTCTTT
J gene: TRBJ2-1; clone size: NA; V gene: TRBV5-4; D gene: NA; CDR3 protein: CASSLIAPYEQFF; CDR3 DNA: TGTGCCAGCAGCTTGATAGCCCCCTATGAGCAGTTCTTC
J gene: TRBJ1-2; clone size: NA; V gene: TRBV6-6; D gene: NA; CDR3 protein: CASSYRLKGGYGYTF; CDR3 DNA: TGTGCCAGCAGTTACCGCCTTAAGGGTGGGTATGGCTACACCTTC
J gene: TRBJ2-2; clone size: NA; V gene: TRBV10-3; D gene: NA; CDR3 protein: CAIGPGGRTGELFF; CDR3 DNA: TGTGCCATCGGGCCCGGGGGCAGGACCGGGGAGCTGTTTTTT
J gene: TRBJ1-2; clone size: NA; V gene: TRBV7-2; D gene: NA; CDR3 protein: CASSLYIQGRNGYTF; CDR3 DNA: TGTGCCAGCAGCTTATACATACAGGGAAGGAATGGCTACACCTTC
J gene: TRBJ1-1; clone size: NA; V gene: TRBV7-9; D gene: NA; CDR3 protein: CASSLSRLGTLATEAFF; CDR3 DNA: TGTGCCAGCAGCTTAAGCCGCTTGGGGACCCTGGCCACTGAAGCTTTCTTT
J gene: TRBJ2-7; clone size: NA; V gene: TRBV19; D gene: TRBD1; CDR3 protein: CASSISPSGTATYEQYF; CDR3 DNA: TGTGCCAGTAGTATCAGCCCCTCCGGGACAGCTACCTACGAGCAGTACTTC
J gene: TRBJ2-7; clone size: NA; V gene: TRBV5-4; D gene: TRBD1; CDR3 protein: CASSWAGQGGEQYF; CDR3 DNA: TGTGCCAGCAGTTGGGCGGGACAGGGTGGTGAGCAGTACTTC
J gene: TRBJ2-7; clone size: once; V gene: TRBV5-1; D gene: TRBD1; CDR3 protein: CASSLKGQGGSEQYF; CDR3 DNA: TGCGCCAGCAGCTTGAAGGGACAGGGTGGATCCGAGCAGTACTTC
J gene: TRBJ1-1; clone size: NA; V gene: TRBV6-1; D gene: TRBD1; CDR3 protein: CASSDTGGFGAFF; CDR3 DNA: TGTGCCAGCAGTGATACAGGGGGTTTTGGAGCTTTCTTT
J gene: TRBJ2-2; clone size: once; V gene: TRBV7-9; D gene: NA; CDR3 protein: CASSPLLQGVAGELFF; CDR3 DNA: TGTGCCAGCAGCCCCCTTTTACAAGGGGTCGCCGGGGAGCTGTTTTTT
J gene: TRBJ2-3; clone size: NA; V gene: TRBV2; D gene: NA; CDR3 protein: CASSSRTTTDTQYF; CDR3 DNA: TGTGCCAGCAGTTCCCGCACCACCACAGATACGCAGTATTTT
J gene: TRBJ2-5; clone size: NA; V gene: TRBV5-1; D gene: TRBD1; CDR3 protein: CASSLGQAQETQYF; CDR3 DNA: TGCGCCAGCAGCTTAGGACAGGCCCAAGAGACCCAGTACTTC
J gene: TRBJ2-1; clone size: NA; V gene: TRBV11-3; D gene: TRBD1; CDR3 protein: CASSPGTGNEQFF; CDR3 DNA: TGTGCCAGCAGCCCCGGGACAGGGAATGAGCAGTTCTTC
J gene: TRBJ2-1; clone size: NA; V gene: TRBV4-1; D gene: TRBD2; CDR3 protein: CASSQNPKTSLTYNEQFF; CDR3 DNA: TGCGCCAGCAGCCAAAACCCTAAGACTAGCCTAACCTACAATGAGCAGTTCTTC
J gene: TRBJ2-7; clone size: NA; V gene: TRBV13; D gene: NA; CDR3 protein: CASSFIQVGIPRQYF; CDR3 DNA: TGTGCCAGCAGCTTCATACAGGTTGGAATCCCCCGCCAGTACTTC
J gene: TRBJ2-2; clone size: NA; V gene: TRBV28; D gene: TRBD1; CDR3 protein: CASRAPDRFDTGELFF; CDR3 DNA: TGTGCCAGCAGAGCCCCGGACAGGTTTGACACCGGGGAGCTGTTTTTT
J gene: TRBJ2-5; clone size: NA; V gene: TRBV18; D gene: TRBD1; CDR3 protein: CASVRTGVEETQYF; CDR3 DNA: TGTGCCAGCGTAAGGACAGGCGTGGAGGAGACCCAGTACTTC
J gene: TRBJ1-2; clone size: few; V gene: TRBV5-5; D gene: NA; CDR3 protein: CASGGGARANYGYTF; CDR3 DNA: TGTGCCAGCGGAGGAGGGGCCAGGGCGAACTATGGCTACACCTTC
J gene: TRBJ2-4; clone size: NA; V gene: TRBV7-2; D gene: TRBD1; CDR3 protein: CASSLDRGLGKSKNIQYF; CDR3 DNA: TGTGCCAGCAGCTTAGACAGGGGGCTCGGAAAATCCAAAAACATTCAGTACTTC
J gene: TRBJ2-7; clone size: once; V gene: TRBV4-1; D gene: NA; CDR3 protein: CASSLVTAAGKNSYEQYF; CDR3 DNA: TGCGCCAGCAGCCTAGTGACCGCGGCGGGGAAAAACTCCTACGAGCAGTACTTC
J gene: TRBJ2-1; clone size: NA; V gene: TRBV20-1; D gene: NA; CDR3 protein: CSAPVGEQFF; CDR3 DNA: TGCAGTGCTCCAGTCGGTGAGCAGTTCTTC
J gene: TRBJ2-1; clone size: NA; V gene: TRBV20-1; D gene: NA; CDR3 protein: CSAGPHNEQFF; CDR3 DNA: TGCAGTGCAGGCCCTCACAATGAGCAGTTCTTC
J gene: TRBJ1-1; clone size: NA; V gene: TRBV19; D gene: NA; CDR3 protein: CASRTGANTEAFF; CDR3 DNA: TGTGCCAGTAGAACCGGGGCAAACACTGAAGCTTTCTTT
J gene: TRBJ2-1; clone size: NA; V gene: TRBV6-6; D gene: NA; CDR3 protein: CATSTSYEQFF; CDR3 DNA: TGTGCCACTTCCACCTCTTATGAGCAGTTCTTC
J gene: TRBJ2-1; clone size: NA; V gene: TRBV5-4; D gene: TRBD1; CDR3 protein: CASSLGQGFYNEQFF; CDR3 DNA: TGTGCCAGCAGCCTGGGACAGGGGTTTTACAATGAGCAGTTCTTC
J gene: TRBJ2-3; clone size: NA; V gene: TRBV25-1; D gene: NA; CDR3 protein: CASSQRLGDTQYF; CDR3 DNA: TGTGCCAGCAGTCAAAGATTGGGGGATACGCAGTATTTT
J gene: TRBJ2-7; clone size: NA; V gene: TRBV18; D gene: NA; CDR3 protein: CASSVNRDYEQYF; CDR3 DNA: TGTGCCAGCTCGGTCAACAGGGACTACGAGCAGTACTTC
J gene: TRBJ1-2; clone size: NA; V gene: TRBV5-1; D gene: NA; CDR3 protein: CASSRETLNYGYTF; CDR3 DNA: TGCGCCAGCAGCAGGGAGACCCTTAACTATGGCTACACCTTC
J gene: TRBJ2-1; clone size: NA; V gene: TRBV5-6; D gene: TRBD2; CDR3 protein: CASSRLNPSGYYNEQFF; CDR3 DNA: TGTGCCAGCAGCCGGCTTAACCCTAGCGGGTACTACAATGAGCAGTTCTTC
J gene: TRBJ2-3; clone size: once; V gene: TRBV10-3; D gene: NA; CDR3 protein: CAISEGGDSTDTQYF; CDR3 DNA: TGTGCCATCAGTGAGGGAGGGGATAGCACAGATACGCAGTATTTT
J gene: TRBJ1-1; clone size: NA; V gene: TRBV7-9; D gene: TRBD1; CDR3 protein: CASSLGAGGTEAFF; CDR3 DNA: TGTGCCAGCAGCTTAGGCGCAGGGGGCACTGAAGCTTTCTTT
J gene: TRBJ1-1; clone size: NA; V gene: TRBV4-1; D gene: NA; CDR3 protein: CASSPEGQGSWTEAFF; CDR3 DNA: TGCGCCAGCAGCCCCGAGGGTCAGGGTTCTTGGACTGAAGCTTTCTTT
J gene: TRBJ1-4; clone size: NA; V gene: TRBV28; D gene: NA; CDR3 protein: CASSSTYNKLFF; CDR3 DNA: TGTGCCAGCAGTTCGACCTATAATAAACTGTTTTTT
J gene: TRBJ2-2; clone size: NA; V gene: TRBV9; D gene: TRBD2; CDR3 protein: CASSVGVMAGGNTGELFF; CDR3 DNA: TGTGCCAGCAGCGTGGGTGTTATGGCGGGAGGCAACACCGGGGAGCTGTTTTTT
J gene: TRBJ1-5; clone size: few; V gene: TRBV30; D gene: NA; CDR3 protein: CAWSAQLNQPQHF; CDR3 DNA: TGTGCCTGGAGTGCCCAACTCAATCAGCCCCAGCATTTT
J gene: TRBJ1-3; clone size: NA; V gene: TRBV11-2; D gene: NA; CDR3 protein: CASSLGRGNTIYF; CDR3 DNA: TGTGCCAGCAGCTTAGGTCGTGGAAACACCATATATTTT
J gene: TRBJ2-5; clone size: NA; V gene: TRBV7-9; D gene: TRBD2; CDR3 protein: CASSAGRVAGNQETQYF; CDR3 DNA: TGTGCCAGCAGCGCGGGGAGGGTAGCGGGCAACCAAGAGACCCAGTACTTC
J gene: TRBJ2-1; clone size: NA; V gene: TRBV29-1; D gene: NA; CDR3 protein: CSVEDRQPEHTNEQFF; CDR3 DNA: TGCAGCGTTGAAGATCGACAGCCAGAGCATACAAATGAGCAGTTCTTC
J gene: TRBJ2-7; clone size: medium-sized; V gene: TRBV9; D gene: NA; CDR3 protein: CASSVGDGDYEQYF; CDR3 DNA: TGTGCCAGCAGCGTAGGGGACGGGGACTACGAGCAGTACTTC
J gene: TRBJ2-2; clone size: NA; V gene: TRBV9; D gene: NA; CDR3 protein: CASSVFVTANTGELFF; CDR3 DNA: TGTGCCAGCAGCGTATTTGTGACAGCGAACACCGGGGAGCTGTTTTTT
J gene: TRBJ1-1; clone size: NA; V gene: TRBV9; D gene: NA; CDR3 protein: CASTPIERNTEAFF; CDR3 DNA: TGTGCCAGCACCCCGATTGAGAGGAACACTGAAGCTTTCTTT
J gene: TRBJ2-1; clone size: NA; V gene: TRBV11-2; D gene: NA; CDR3 protein: CASSLDSGNPSNEQFF; CDR3 DNA: TGTGCCAGCAGCTTAGATTCCGGGAACCCCTCGAATGAGCAGTTCTTC
J gene: TRBJ1-5; clone size: NA; V gene: TRBV19; D gene: TRBD1; CDR3 protein: CASSTGQGAQPQHF; CDR3 DNA: TGTGCCAGTAGTACCGGACAGGGGGCTCAGCCCCAGCATTTT
J gene: TRBJ1-2; clone size: NA; V gene: TRBV2; D gene: NA; CDR3 protein: CASSDSATGVYGYTF; CDR3 DNA: TGTGCCAGCAGTGATTCCGCAACAGGAGTATATGGCTACACCTTC
J gene: TRBJ1-2; clone size: NA; V gene: TRBV6-1; D gene: NA; CDR3 protein: CASNPGTRDGYTF; CDR3 DNA: TGTGCCAGCAACCCAGGGACGAGGGATGGCTACACCTTC
J gene: TRBJ2-7; clone size: NA; V gene: TRBV5-4; D gene: TRBD1; CDR3 protein: CASSPGQGGYEQYF; CDR3 DNA: TGTGCCAGCAGCCCGGGACAGGGTGGCTACGAGCAGTACTTC
J gene: TRBJ2-7; clone size: NA; V gene: TRBV5-1; D gene: NA; CDR3 protein: CASSPGNSFYEQYF; CDR3 DNA: TGCGCCAGCAGCCCGGGGAACTCGTTCTACGAGCAGTACTTC
J gene: TRBJ1-6; clone size: NA; V gene: TRBV19; D gene: NA; CDR3 protein: CASGWGGGSPLHF; CDR3 DNA: TGTGCCAGTGGTTGGGGTGGAGGGTCACCCCTCCACTTT
J gene: TRBJ2-3; clone size: NA; V gene: TRBV15; D gene: NA; CDR3 protein: CATSRDVRTDTQYF; CDR3 DNA: TGTGCCACCAGCAGAGATGTCCGGACAGATACGCAGTATTTT
J gene: TRBJ1-4; clone size: NA; V gene: TRBV6-5; D gene: NA; CDR3 protein: CASSLGSAPEKLFF; CDR3 DNA: TGTGCCAGCAGTTTGGGGTCAGCTCCTGAAAAACTGTTTTTT